This TCR beta chain was identified during a study of Graves' ophthalmopathy and Graves' hyperthyroidism. Points from the study as a whole: The model reached 70.59% sensitivity and about 73% specificity for predicting ophthalmopathy progression. In blood, most expanded thyroid clonotypes above 0.001 frequency were also detected.

This clonotype was counted between two and nine times. As yet, its antigen is unknown. Using RNA transcripts, the TCR beta CDR3 regions were amplified. HTBI primers served in a first-round RT-PCR, which a second-round multiplex PCR followed. TCRdb reprocessed the multiplex PCR reads with MiXCR, giving one entry per CDR3 protein. Here the sample spans 260,000 or so distinct CDR3 sequences, approximately 42% being singletons. V lost 4 bases and J lost 2; bases outside the gene matches: 1. Germline values: CDR1 ENHRY, CDR2 SYGVKD. The CDR3 runs 14 residues. A duration under 3 months, NOSPECS ≥4, CAS ≥3 and moderate-to-severe activity characterized the donors with ophthalmopathy. A 10 ml volume of fresh peripheral blood provided the PBMCs.

Material for sequencing was peripheral blood. The chain recombines TRBV10-3 with TRBJ1-5; 8 bases line up with TRBD1. The sequence derives from an adult man with Graves' ophthalmopathy. This CDR3 is CAISAGQGNQPQHF. The CDR3 DNA sequence: TGTGCCATCAGTGCGGGACAGGGCAATCAGCCCCAGCATTTT.